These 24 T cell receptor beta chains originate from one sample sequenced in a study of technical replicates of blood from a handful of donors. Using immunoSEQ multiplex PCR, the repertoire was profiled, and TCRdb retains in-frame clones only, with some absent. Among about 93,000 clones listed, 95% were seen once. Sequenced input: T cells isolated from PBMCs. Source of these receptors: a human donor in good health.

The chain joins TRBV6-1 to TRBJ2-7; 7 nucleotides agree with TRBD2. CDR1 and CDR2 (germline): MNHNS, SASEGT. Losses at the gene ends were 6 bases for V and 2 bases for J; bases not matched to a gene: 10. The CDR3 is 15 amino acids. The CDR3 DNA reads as TGTGCCAGCAGCTTAAGGGCTAGCGGAACCTACGAGCAGTACTTC. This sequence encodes CASSLRASGTYEQYF.

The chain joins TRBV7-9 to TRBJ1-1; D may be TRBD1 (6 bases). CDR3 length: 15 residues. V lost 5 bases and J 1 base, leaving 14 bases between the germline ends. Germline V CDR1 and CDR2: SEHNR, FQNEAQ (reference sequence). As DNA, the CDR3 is TGTGCCAGCAGCCACGGCGGGGGGCGGAACACTGAAGCTTTCTTT. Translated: CASSHGGGRNTEAFF.

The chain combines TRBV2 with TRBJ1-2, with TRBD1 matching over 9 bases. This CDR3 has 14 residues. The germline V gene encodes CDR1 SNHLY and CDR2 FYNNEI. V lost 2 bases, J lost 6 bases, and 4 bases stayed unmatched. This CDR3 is CASSEYRTGDGYTF. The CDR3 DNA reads TGTGCCAGCAGTGAATATCGGACAGGGGATGGCTACACCTTC.

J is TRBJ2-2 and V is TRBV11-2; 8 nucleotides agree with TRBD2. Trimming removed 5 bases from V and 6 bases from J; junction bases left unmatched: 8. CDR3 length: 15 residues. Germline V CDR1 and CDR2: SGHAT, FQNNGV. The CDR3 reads CASSAPGLGPGELFF. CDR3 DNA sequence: TGTGCCAGCAGCGCGCCGGGACTAGGTCCCGGGGAGCTGTTTTTT. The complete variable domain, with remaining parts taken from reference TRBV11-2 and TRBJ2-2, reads EAGVAQSPRYKIIEKRQSVAFWCNPISGHATLYWYQQILGQGPKLLIQFQNNGVVDDSQLPKDRFSAERLKGVDSTLKIQPAKLEDSAVYLCASSAPGLGPGELFFGEGSRLTVL.

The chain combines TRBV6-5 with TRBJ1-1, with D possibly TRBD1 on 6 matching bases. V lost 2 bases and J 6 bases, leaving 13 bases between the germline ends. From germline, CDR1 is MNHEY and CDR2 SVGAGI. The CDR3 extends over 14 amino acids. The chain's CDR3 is CASSYTEDSPEAFF. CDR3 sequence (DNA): TGTGCCAGCAGTTACACTGAGGACAGCCCTGAAGCTTTCTTT.

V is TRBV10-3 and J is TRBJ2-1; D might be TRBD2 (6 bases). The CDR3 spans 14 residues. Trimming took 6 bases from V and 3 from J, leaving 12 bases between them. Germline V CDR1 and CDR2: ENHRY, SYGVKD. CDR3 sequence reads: CAIRPLGLYNEQFF. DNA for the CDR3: TGTGCCATCAGGCCCTTGGGACTCTACAATGAGCAGTTCTTC.

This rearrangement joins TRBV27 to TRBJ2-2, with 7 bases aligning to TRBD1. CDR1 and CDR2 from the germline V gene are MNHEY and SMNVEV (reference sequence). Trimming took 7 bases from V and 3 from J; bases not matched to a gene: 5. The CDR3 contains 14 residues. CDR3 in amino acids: CASKQGTHTGELFF. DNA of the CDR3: TGTGCCAGCAAACAGGGGACGCACACCGGGGAGCTGTTTTTT.

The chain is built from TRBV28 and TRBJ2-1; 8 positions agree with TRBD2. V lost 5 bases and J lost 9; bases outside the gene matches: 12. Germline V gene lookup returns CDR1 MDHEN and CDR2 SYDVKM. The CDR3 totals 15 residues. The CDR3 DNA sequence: TGTGCCAGCAGTCTATCCCTCGGGACTAGTTCTGAGCAGTTCTTC. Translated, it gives CASSLSLGTSSEQFF.

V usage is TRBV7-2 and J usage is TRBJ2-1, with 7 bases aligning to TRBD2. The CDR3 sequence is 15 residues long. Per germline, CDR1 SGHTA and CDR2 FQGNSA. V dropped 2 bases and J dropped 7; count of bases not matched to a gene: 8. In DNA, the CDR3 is TGTGCCAGCAGCTTATACGGGACTAAAGGAAATGAGCAGTTCTTC. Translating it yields CASSLYGTKGNEQFF.

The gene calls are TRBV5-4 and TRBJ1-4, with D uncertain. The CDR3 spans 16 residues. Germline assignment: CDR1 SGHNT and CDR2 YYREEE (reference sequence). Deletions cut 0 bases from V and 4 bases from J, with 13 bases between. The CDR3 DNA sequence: TGTGCCAGCAGCTTGGGCAATTCTCGGGGTAATGAAAAACTGTTTTTT. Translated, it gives CASSLGNSRGNEKLFF.

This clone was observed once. The CDR3, as DNA: TGCGCCAGCAGCCCCCCCTATCAGGGAAATGAGCAGTTCTTC. The encoded protein is CASSPPYQGNEQFF. V gene TRBV10-2 combines with J gene TRBJ2-1; D may be TRBD1 (5 bases). V gave up 6 bases and J gave up 7 bases, with 16 bases separating them. CDR1 WSHSY and CDR2 SAAADI come from the germline V gene. The CDR3 contains 14 residues.

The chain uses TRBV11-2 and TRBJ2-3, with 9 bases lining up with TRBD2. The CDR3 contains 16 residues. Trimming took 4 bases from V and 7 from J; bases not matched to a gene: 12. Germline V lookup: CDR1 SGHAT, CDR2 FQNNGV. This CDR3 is CASSSGSGGSFYTQYF. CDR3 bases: TGTGCCAGCAGCTCGGGGAGCGGGGGGAGTTTCTATACGCAGTATTTT.

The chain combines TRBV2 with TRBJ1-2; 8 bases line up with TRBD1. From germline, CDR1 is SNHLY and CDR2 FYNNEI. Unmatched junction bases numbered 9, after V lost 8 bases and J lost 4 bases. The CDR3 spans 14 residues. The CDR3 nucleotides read TGTGCCAGCGGAGACAGGGGCGGGGGCTATGGCTACACCTTC. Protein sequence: CASGDRGGGYGYTF.

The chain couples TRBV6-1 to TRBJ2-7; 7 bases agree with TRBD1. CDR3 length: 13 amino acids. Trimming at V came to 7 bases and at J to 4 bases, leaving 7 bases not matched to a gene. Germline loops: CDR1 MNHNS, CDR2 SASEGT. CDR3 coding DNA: TGTGCCAGCACTGAGACAGGGCGGTACGAGCAGTACTTC. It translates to CASTETGRYEQYF.

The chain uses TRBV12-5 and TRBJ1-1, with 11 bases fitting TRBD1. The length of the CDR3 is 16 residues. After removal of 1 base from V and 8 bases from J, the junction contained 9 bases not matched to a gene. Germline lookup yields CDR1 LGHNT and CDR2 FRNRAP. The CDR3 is CASGLELGQGAWEAFF. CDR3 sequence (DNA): TGTGCTAGTGGTTTGGAGCTCGGACAGGGGGCTTGGGAAGCTTTCTTT.

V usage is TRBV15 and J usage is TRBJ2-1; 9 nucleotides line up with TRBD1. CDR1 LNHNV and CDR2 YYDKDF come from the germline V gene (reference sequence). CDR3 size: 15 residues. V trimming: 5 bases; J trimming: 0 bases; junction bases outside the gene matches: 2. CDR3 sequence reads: CATSPDRGSYNEQFF. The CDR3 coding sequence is TGTGCCACCAGCCCGGACAGGGGCTCCTACAATGAGCAGTTCTTC.

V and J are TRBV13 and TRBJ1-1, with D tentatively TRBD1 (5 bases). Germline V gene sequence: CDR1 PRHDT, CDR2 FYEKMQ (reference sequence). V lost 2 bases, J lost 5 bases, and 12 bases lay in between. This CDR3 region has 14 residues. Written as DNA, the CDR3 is TGTGCCAGCAGCTTACAGGGTGTTAGGACTGAAGCTTTCTTT. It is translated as CASSLQGVRTEAFF.

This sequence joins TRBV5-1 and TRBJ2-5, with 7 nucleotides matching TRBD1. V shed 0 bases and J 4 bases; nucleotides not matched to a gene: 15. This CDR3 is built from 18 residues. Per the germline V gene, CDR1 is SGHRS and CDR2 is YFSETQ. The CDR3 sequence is CASSLALLRQGVLETQYF. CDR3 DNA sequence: TGCGCCAGCAGCTTGGCTCTTTTACGGCAGGGGGTCTTAGAGACCCAGTACTTC.

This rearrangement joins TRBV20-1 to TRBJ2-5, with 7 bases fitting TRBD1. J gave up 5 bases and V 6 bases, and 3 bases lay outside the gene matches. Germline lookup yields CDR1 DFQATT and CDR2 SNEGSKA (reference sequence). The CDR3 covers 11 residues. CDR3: CSALTGETQYF. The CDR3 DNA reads TGCAGTGCGTTGACAGGGGAGACCCAGTACTTC.

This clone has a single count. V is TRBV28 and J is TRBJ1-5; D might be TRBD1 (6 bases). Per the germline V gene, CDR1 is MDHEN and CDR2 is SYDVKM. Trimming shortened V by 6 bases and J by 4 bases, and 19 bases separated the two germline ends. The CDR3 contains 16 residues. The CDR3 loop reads CASSPGGGLGNQPQHF. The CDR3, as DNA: TGTGCCAGCAGCCCCGGGGGGGGGCTCGGAAATCAGCCCCAGCATTTT. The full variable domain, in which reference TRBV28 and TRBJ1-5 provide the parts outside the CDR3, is DVKVTQSSRYLVKRTGEKVFLECVQDMDHENMFWYRQDPGLGLRLIYFSYDVKMKEKGDIPEGYSVSREKKERFSLILESASTNQTSMYLCASSPGGGLGNQPQHFGDGTRLSIL.

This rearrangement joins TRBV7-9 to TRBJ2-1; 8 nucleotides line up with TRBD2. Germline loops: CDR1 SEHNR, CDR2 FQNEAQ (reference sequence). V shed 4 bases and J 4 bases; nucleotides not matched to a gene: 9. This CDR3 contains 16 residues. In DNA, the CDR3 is TGTGCCAGCAGCTACAGCGGGAGCCCCCGGTACAATGAGCAGTTCTTC. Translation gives CASSYSGSPRYNEQFF.

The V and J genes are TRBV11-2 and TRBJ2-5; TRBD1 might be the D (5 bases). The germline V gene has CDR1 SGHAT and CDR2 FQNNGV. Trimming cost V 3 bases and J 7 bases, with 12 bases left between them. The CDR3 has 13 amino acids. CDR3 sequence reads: CASSLGPAGTQYF. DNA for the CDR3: TGTGCCAGCAGCTTGGGGCCCGCAGGGACCCAGTACTTC.

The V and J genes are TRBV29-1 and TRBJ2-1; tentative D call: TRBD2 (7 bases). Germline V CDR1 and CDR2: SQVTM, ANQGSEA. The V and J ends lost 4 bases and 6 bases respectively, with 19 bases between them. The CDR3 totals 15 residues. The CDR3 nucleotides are TGCAGCGTTGCGATGTCGGGGGGCGCAGGCAATGAGCAGTTCTTC. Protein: CSVAMSGGAGNEQFF.

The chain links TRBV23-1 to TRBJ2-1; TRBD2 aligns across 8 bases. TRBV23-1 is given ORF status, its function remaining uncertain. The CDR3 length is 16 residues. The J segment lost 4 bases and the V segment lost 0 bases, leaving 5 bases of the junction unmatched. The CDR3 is CASSQSRGGSYNEQFF. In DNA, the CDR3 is TGCGCCAGCAGTCAATCCCGGGGGGGGAGTTACAATGAGCAGTTCTTC.